These 15 T cell receptor beta chains share one sample of origin, sequenced in a study of identifying expanded T cells in peripheral blood. Sequencing was performed with immunoSEQ multiplex PCR; in TCRdb, only in-frame clones are kept and a portion is missing. The data show tens of thousands of clones, with around 83% seen just once and roughly 19% held by the top ten. The sequenced sample consisted of blood. All receptors derive from a person aged 18 to 70 in good health.

The rearrangement links TRBV11-2 to TRBJ2-1, with 8 positions matching TRBD2. Germline trimming cut 4 bases from V and 6 bases from J; bases unmatched to any gene: 14. Germline CDR1 is SGHAT and CDR2 is FQNNGV. This CDR3 comprises 17 residues. The DNA of the CDR3 is TGTGCCAGCAGCTCGCATCATTTCCGCGGGGGGAGCAATGAGCAGTTCTTC. Protein product: CASSSHHFRGGSNEQFF.

The chain recombines TRBV5-1 with TRBJ1-2; D gene ambiguous. The CDR3 contains 14 residues. Trimming cost V 2 bases and J 5 bases, with 13 bases left between them. From germline, CDR1 is SGHRS and CDR2 YFSETQ. The CDR3 nucleotides are TGCGCCAGCAGCTTAGACGGGCCCCCATATGGCTACACCTTC. This codes for CASSLDGPPYGYTF.

This clone was counted a few times. This rearrangement joins TRBV7-2 to TRBJ1-2; D gene ambiguous. In germline, CDR1 is SGHTA, CDR2 FQGNSA. The V end lost 0 bases, the J end lost 1 base, and 12 bases lay between the germline ends. CDR3 length equals 16 residues. CDR3 region: CASSLAVKRLNYGYTF. CDR3 DNA: TGTGCCAGCAGCTTAGCGGTTAAGCGGCTTAACTATGGCTACACCTTC.

DNA for the CDR3: TGTGCCAGCAGTGCCGGGACTAGCGGGACGTATACGCAGTATTTT. This sequence encodes CASSAGTSGTYTQYF. The rearrangement uses TRBV6-5 and TRBJ2-3; TRBD2 agrees at 13 bases. Germline CDR1 is MNHEY and CDR2 is SVGAGI. The V and J ends lost 5 bases and 7 bases, in that order; junction bases with no gene match: 6. There are 15 residues in the CDR3.

This clone has only a few counts. This chain connects TRBV7-5 to TRBJ1-6. TRBV7-5 is listed as a pseudogene. This CDR3 contains 16 residues. The CDR3 spells CARRTDGDSYNSPLHF. CDR3 in DNA: TGTGCCAGAAGAACAGACGGGGACTCCTATAATTCACCCCTCCACTTT.

The chain joins TRBV2 to TRBJ2-5; D tentatively fits TRBD1 or TRBD2 (5 bases each). The CDR3 covers 14 residues. V was cut by 8 bases and J by 7 bases, with 20 bases left in between. Germline V lookup: CDR1 SNHLY, CDR2 FYNNEI. The CDR3 protein is CASGPGALSLTQYF. CDR3 nucleotide sequence: TGTGCCAGCGGACCCGGGGCTTTATCTTTGACCCAGTACTTC.

The rearrangement links TRBV18 to TRBJ2-7; the match to TRBD1 covers 9 bases. The germline gives CDR1 KGHSH, CDR2 LQKENI. This CDR3 spans 16 amino acids. Trimming at V came to 2 bases and at J to 9 bases, leaving 14 bases not matched to a gene. DNA of the CDR3: TGTGCCAGCTCACCAACCACCGGGACAGGGATGAAGGTGCAGTACTTC. Protein product: CASSPTTGTGMKVQYF.

This chain links TRBV5-4 with TRBJ2-2; 12 nucleotides agree with TRBD2. Germline V gene sequence: CDR1 SGHNT, CDR2 YYREEE (reference sequence). Losses at the gene ends were 2 bases for V and 0 bases for J; bases not matched to a gene: 8. This CDR3 has 19 residues. CDR3 sequence (DNA): TGTGCCAGCAGCTTCAAGGGGCTAGCGGGAGGGACGAACACCGGGGAGCTGTTTTTT. Encoded protein: CASSFKGLAGGTNTGELFF.

The chain couples TRBV30 to TRBJ2-2, with D unclear. The V gene lost 3 bases and the J gene lost 5 bases, with 10 bases spanning the gap. Germline-derived CDR1 and CDR2 are GTSNPN and SVGIG (reference sequence). The CDR3 has 13 amino acids. The CDR3, as DNA: TGTGCCTGGAGCCACGGCGGAACCGGGGAGCTGTTTTTT. Residues: CAWSHGGTGELFF.

The V call is TRBV18, the J call TRBJ1-1, with TRBD1 as a possible D gene (5 bases). The CDR3 is 16 amino acids. V was cut by 2 bases and J by 2 bases, with 15 bases left in between. Germline-derived CDR1 and CDR2 are KGHSH and LQKENI. CDR3 DNA: TGTGCCAGCTCACCAAAGCTCCCAGGGTCAAACACTGAAGCTTTCTTT. It is translated as CASSPKLPGSNTEAFF.

The V gene is TRBV19, the J gene TRBJ2-7; D gene unclear. The CDR3 totals 13 residues. V dropped 3 bases and J dropped 4 bases, with 10 bases sitting between them. Germline loops: CDR1 LNHDA, CDR2 SQIVND (reference sequence). CDR3 amino acids: CASSMTDLYEQYV. The CDR3 coding sequence is TGTGCCAGTAGTATGACGGATTTATACGAGCAGTACGTC.

The J gene is TRBJ2-7, the V gene TRBV10-2; the D is unclear. The V and J ends lost 6 bases and 4 bases respectively, with 10 bases between them. The CDR3 is 12 residues long. Germline V gene lookup returns CDR1 WSHSY and CDR2 SAAADI. The CDR3 region has the DNA TGCGCCAGCAGCGAAGGCAGGTACGAGCAGTACTTC. Residues: CASSEGRYEQYF.

Turning to this clone: This sample also contains other DNA sequences that code for the same CDR3. The chain is built from TRBV12-5 and TRBJ2-5, with no clear D. The V gene lost 0 bases and the J gene lost 5 bases, with 4 bases spanning the gap. Per germline, CDR1 LGHNT and CDR2 FRNRAP. The CDR3 has 12 residues. CDR3 in amino acids: CASGLVGETQYF. The CDR3 coding sequence is TGTGCTAGTGGTTTGGTAGGGGAGACCCAGTACTTC.

The V and J genes are TRBV2 and TRBJ1-3; D not certain. The CDR3 is 16 residues long. V lost 2 bases, J lost 9 bases, and 20 bases lay in between. From germline, CDR1 is SNHLY and CDR2 FYNNEI. The chain's CDR3 is CASSESLLELGFTIYF. The CDR3 DNA reads TGTGCCAGCAGTGAATCCCTTTTAGAACTAGGATTCACCATATATTTT.

Only a few counts were recorded for this clone. CDR3 region: CAWRTRRETQYF. The CDR3 DNA reads as TGTGCCTGGAGGACGAGAAGAGAGACCCAGTACTTC. This sequence joins TRBV30 and TRBJ2-5; D call uncertain. Trimming removed 3 bases from V and 4 bases from J, with 9 bases in between. The CDR3 totals 12 residues. Germline lookup yields CDR1 GTSNPN and CDR2 SVGIG (reference sequence).